These 2 T cell receptor beta chains originate from one sample sequenced in a study of blood T cell repertoires in COVID-19. Clones were read by immunoSEQ multiplex PCR, and TCRdb kept only the in-frame ones, dropping some. The top ten clones hold 3.1% of a sample with around 270,000 clones, approximately 88% of them seen once. Sequencing was performed on PBMCs or T cells enriched from blood (not recorded which). These receptors were obtained from a woman in her 40s who had been exposed to COVID-19.

The rearrangement joins TRBV7-9 to TRBJ2-7, with TRBD1 identical over 12 bases. The germline CDR1 and CDR2 sequences are SEHNR and FQNEAQ (reference sequence). CDR3 length: 14 amino acids. J gave up 7 bases and V 6 bases, and 7 bases lay outside the gene matches. DNA for the CDR3: TGTGCCAGCAGTACCGGGACAGGGGGCGATGAGCAGTACTTC. Residues: CASSTGTGGDEQYF.

V usage is TRBV21-1 and J usage is TRBJ2-7; the table's D call TRBD1 went unverified against the DNA. TRBV21-1 is a recognized pseudogene. CDR3 length equals 17 residues. DNA for the CDR3: TGTGCCAGCAGCGCGCGCCTTAGCAGGGTCAACCCTTGCGAGCAGTACGTC. Amino acids: CASSARLSRVNPCEQYV.